This passage covers 14 T cell receptor beta chains from one sample sequenced in a study of cytomegalovirus exposure and HLA in healthy donors. 60 Vbeta and 13 Jbeta primers were used in PCR. Using immunoSEQ multiplex PCR, the repertoire was profiled, and TCRdb retains in-frame clones only, with some absent. The sample consists of 150,000 to 200,000 clones, about 79% of them appearing once. Material: PBMCs. The source of these receptors is a woman in her fifties or sixties in good health and CMV-seropositive.

The chain carries TRBV5-1 and TRBJ2-7; 10 bases match TRBD2. Germline V gene lookup returns CDR1 SGHRS and CDR2 YFSETQ. V lost 4 bases, J lost 3 bases, and 16 bases stayed unmatched. The CDR3 sequence is 18 residues long. The CDR3 DNA sequence: TGCGCCAGCAGCCTGAGGACTAGCGGCCCTCTCAATTTCTACGAGCAGTACTTC. It codes for CASSLRTSGPLNFYEQYF.

The V call is TRBV11-3, the J call TRBJ2-3; possibly TRBD1 for D (6 bases). V lost 3 bases, J lost 0 bases, and 7 bases lay in between. The germline V gene has CDR1 SGHNT and CDR2 YENEEA. CDR3 length: 14 amino acids. The CDR3 DNA follows: TGTGCCAGCAGCTTTGGGGGCAGCACAGATACGCAGTATTTT. Translation: CASSFGGSTDTQYF.

This clone has just one count. The genes are TRBV29-1 and TRBJ1-1, with TRBD1 identical over 9 bases. Germline CDR1 SQVTM, CDR2 ANQGSEA. There are 13 residues in the CDR3. V dropped 5 bases and J dropped 5; count of bases not matched to a gene: 6. This CDR3 reads CSVLGQGQTEAFF. In nucleotides, the CDR3 is TGCAGCGTTCTCGGACAGGGGCAAACTGAAGCTTTCTTT.

This clone was seen a few times. This chain connects TRBV30 to TRBJ2-5; 13 bases agree with TRBD2. The CDR3 extends over 14 amino acids. From germline, CDR1 is GTSNPN and CDR2 SVGIG (reference sequence). Unmatched junction bases numbered 3, after V lost 3 bases and J lost 5 bases. The CDR3 DNA reads as TGTGCCTGGAGGGGGACTAGCGGGGCGGAGACCCAGTACTTC. Translated: CAWRGTSGAETQYF.

This chain uses TRBV5-6 with TRBJ1-1; a possible D gene is TRBD1 (6 bases). This CDR3 contains 13 residues. CDR1 is SGHDT, CDR2 YYEEEE, per germline. V shed 5 bases and J shed 9 bases, with 17 bases lying between them. The CDR3 nucleotides are TGTGCCAGCAGTTCCTGGGACAAAGTTAAAGCTTTCTTT. It is translated as CASSSWDKVKAFF.

The chain joins TRBV15 to TRBJ2-1, with D tentatively TRBD2 (6 bases). This CDR3 has 14 amino acids. CDR1 and CDR2 from the germline V gene are LNHNV and YYDKDF (reference sequence). V lost 3 bases and J lost 12, with 18 bases in between. The CDR3 DNA sequence: TGTGCCACCAGCAGGACCAGGGAGGACGGATTGCAGTTCTTC. Its protein product is CATSRTREDGLQFF.

The chain joins TRBV11-1 to TRBJ1-1; unclear D gene. CDR1 is SGHAT, CDR2 FQDESV, per germline (reference sequence). The CDR3 contains 14 residues. Between the trimmed V and J ends, which lost 6 bases and 3 bases, there was a span of 14 bases. The CDR3 reads CASRLNIIDTEAFF. The CDR3 DNA follows: TGTGCCAGCAGGCTAAATATAATCGACACTGAAGCTTTCTTT.

A few counts support this clone. Sequence at one end of the junction differs from germline and may be a read error. The V call is TRBV7-7, the J call TRBJ2-2; D may be TRBD2 (6 bases). The germline V gene encodes CDR1 SSHAT and CDR2 FNYEAQ (reference sequence). The CDR3 sequence is 13 residues long. The chain's CDR3 is CASSKGDSGELFF. The CDR3 coding sequence is TGTGCTAGCAGCAAAGGGGACTCCGGGGAGCTGTTTTTT. Filled out from reference TRBV7-7 and TRBJ2-2, the complete variable domain reads GAGVSQSPRYKVTKRGQDVTLRCDPISSHATLYWYQQALGQGPEFLTYFNYEAQPDKSGLPSDRFSAERPEGSISTLTIQRTEQRDSAMYRCASSKGDSGELFFGEGSRLTVL.

The V call is TRBV5-6, the J call TRBJ2-1, with 9 bases matching TRBD2. Germline values: CDR1 SGHDT, CDR2 YYEEEE. V dropped 2 bases and J dropped 8; count of bases not matched to a gene: 8. The CDR3 length is 15 residues. The CDR3 region is CASSFRAGGQYEQFF. DNA of the CDR3: TGTGCCAGCAGCTTTCGCGCGGGGGGGCAATATGAGCAGTTCTTC.

The CDR3 nucleotides read TGTGCCAGCAGCGCAGCAGGGTATGGCTACACCTTC. Its protein product is CASSAAGYGYTF. The V gene is TRBV9, the J gene TRBJ1-2, with a tentative D call TRBD1 (5 bases). Per the germline V gene, CDR1 is SGDLS and CDR2 is YYNGEE. This CDR3 spans 12 amino acids. V lost 3 bases, J lost 5 bases, and 8 bases lay in between.

The chain has TRBV9 and TRBJ1-1; TRBD1 matches at 8 bases. Germline CDR1 and CDR2: SGDLS and YYNGEE. The CDR3 runs 16 residues. Losses at the gene ends were 0 bases for V and 3 bases for J; bases not matched to a gene: 7. CDR3 nucleotide sequence: TGTGCCAGCAGCGTAGAGCCAGGGGGCGCGCACACTGAAGCTTTCTTT. Its protein product is CASSVEPGGAHTEAFF.

This clone was picked up one time. This sequence joins TRBV6-5 and TRBJ1-2, with 10 nucleotides matching TRBD1. The V gene's germline CDR1 is MNHEY and CDR2 SVGAGI. V gave up 6 bases and J gave up 4 bases; unmatched junction bases: 8. The CDR3 totals 15 residues. The CDR3 reads CASRGTGELFYGYTF. CDR3 in DNA: TGTGCCAGCAGGGGGACAGGGGAACTTTTCTATGGCTACACCTTC.

The chain has TRBV15 and TRBJ1-1; no clear D gene. CDR1 is LNHNV and CDR2 is YYDKDF in the germline V gene (reference sequence). Between the trimmed V and J ends, which lost 4 bases and 0 bases, there was a span of 6 bases. The CDR3 has 13 residues. As DNA, the CDR3 is TGTGCCACCAGCAAAAGCTTGAACACTGAAGCTTTCTTT. Translation gives CATSKSLNTEAFF. Combining the CDR3 with reference TRBV15 and TRBJ1-1 gives the whole variable domain DAMVIQNPRYQVTQFGKPVTLSCSQTLNHNVMYWYQQKSSQAPKLLFHYYDKDFNNEADTPDNFQSRRPNTSFCFLDIRSPGLGDTAMYLCATSKSLNTEAFFGQGTRLTVV.

V usage is TRBV7-9 and J usage is TRBJ2-4; D might be TRBD1 (6 bases). The germline gives CDR1 SEHNR, CDR2 FQNEAQ (reference sequence). Trimming cost V 6 bases and J 7 bases, with 16 bases left between them. The CDR3 loop spans 14 amino acids. CDR3 sequence reads: CASSPGTSFNIQYF. CDR3 DNA sequence: TGTGCCAGCAGTCCCGGGACAAGCTTTAACATTCAGTACTTC.